The 32 T cell receptor beta chains below come from one sample, sequenced in a study of cytomegalovirus exposure and HLA in healthy donors. Use of 60 Vbeta and 13 Jbeta primers characterized the PCR. Profiled with immunoSEQ multiplex PCR; TCRdb holds only in-frame clones, not every one. Of around 110,000 clones in the sample, 81% were seen once. The sample taken for sequencing was PBMCs. These receptors were obtained from a man aged 30 to 39 in good health and CMV-seronegative.

The chain employs TRBV30 and TRBJ2-7; 7 bases line up with TRBD1. V was clipped by 4 bases and J by 2 bases; unmatched bases: 8. This CDR3 region has 14 residues. Looked up from germline, CDR1 is GTSNPN and CDR2 is SVGIG (reference sequence). The CDR3 sequence is CAWTVGTVTYEQYF. The DNA for the CDR3 is TGTGCCTGGACCGTGGGGACAGTGACCTACGAGCAGTACTTC.

This chain connects TRBV27 to TRBJ2-2, with D unresolved. The length of the CDR3 is 13 residues. Looked up from germline, CDR1 is MNHEY and CDR2 is SMNVEV (reference sequence). Trimming took off 10 bases at V and 0 bases at J, with 9 bases between the two ends. The CDR3 reads CAILDTNTGELFF. The CDR3 DNA reads TGTGCCATCCTCGACACGAACACCGGGGAGCTGTTTTTT.

The gene calls are TRBV18 and TRBJ2-5, with D possibly matching TRBD2 (6 bases). Germline CDR1 is KGHSH and CDR2 is LQKENI. V lost 3 bases and J 4 bases, leaving 9 bases between the germline ends. The CDR3 covers 13 residues. The CDR3 spells CASSPGGGETQYF. The CDR3 nucleotides read TGTGCCAGCTCACCGGGAGGAGGAGAGACCCAGTACTTC.

The rearrangement joins TRBV6-5 to TRBJ2-5, with TRBD1 matching over 7 bases. V shed 4 bases and J 2 bases; nucleotides not matched to a gene: 7. Germline CDR1 reads MNHEY; CDR2 reads SVGAGI. This CDR3 is 15 amino acids long. Here the CDR3 DNA reads TGTGCCAGCAGTTCGCCGGGACAGCTACAAGAGACCCAGTACTTC. Amino acid sequence: CASSSPGQLQETQYF.

This chain uses TRBV30 with TRBJ1-2, with TRBD1 matching 7 bases. V was clipped by 1 base and J by 8 bases; unmatched bases: 7. This CDR3 spans 13 amino acids. The germline V gene encodes CDR1 GTSNPN and CDR2 SVGIG (reference sequence). CDR3 loop: CAWSGQGDDGYTF. As DNA, the CDR3 is TGTGCCTGGAGTGGACAGGGAGATGACGGCTACACCTTC.

V gene TRBV6-4 combines with J gene TRBJ2-6; D not resolved. V shed 6 bases and J shed 0 bases, with 9 bases lying between them. The germline CDR1 and CDR2 sequences are MRHNA and SNTAGT. The CDR3 is made up of 15 amino acids. The chain's CDR3 is CASRPTLSGANVLTF. Written as DNA, the CDR3 is TGTGCCAGCAGACCCACTCTCTCTGGGGCCAACGTCCTGACTTTC.

The gene calls are TRBV11-2 and TRBJ2-3; perhaps TRBD2 as D (6 bases). V was clipped by 4 bases and J by 4 bases, with 15 bases between them. CDR3 size: 15 residues. CDR1 SGHAT and CDR2 FQNNGV come from the germline V gene. The CDR3 bases are TGTGCCAGCAGCTATTCGACTAGTTTGGCAGATACGCAGTATTTT. It encodes CASSYSTSLADTQYF.

This chain connects TRBV6-4 to TRBJ2-1; D is unresolved. The germline V and J ends were trimmed by 0 bases and 7 bases, with 7 bases remaining between them. Germline V gene sequence: CDR1 MRHNA, CDR2 SNTAGT. The CDR3 has 13 residues. This CDR3 reads CASSDSAVNEQFF. DNA for the CDR3: TGTGCCAGCAGTGACTCAGCTGTGAATGAGCAGTTCTTC.

CDR3: CASSSGQLYGYTF. As DNA, the CDR3 is TGTGCCAGCAGTTCTGGACAGCTCTATGGCTACACCTTC. The rearrangement uses TRBV28 and TRBJ1-2, with D tentatively TRBD1 (6 bases). The CDR3 covers 13 residues. Per germline, CDR1 MDHEN and CDR2 SYDVKM. V gave up 4 bases and J gave up 4 bases, with 10 bases separating them.

The chain is built from TRBV2 and TRBJ1-1; D unclear. Trimming shortened V by 6 bases and J by 3 bases, and 14 bases separated the two germline ends. Germline V gene sequence: CDR1 SNHLY, CDR2 FYNNEI. The CDR3 totals 14 residues. In DNA form, the CDR3 reads TGTGCCAGCAGAGTCGGTCTTACGGACACTGAAGCTTTCTTT. Translation gives CASRVGLTDTEAFF.

This clone was observed once. One end of the junction varies from germline; a read error may be responsible. The J gene is TRBJ1-2, the V gene TRBV7-7, with a weak D call TRBD1 (5 bases). This CDR3 is 14 amino acids long. The germline gives CDR1 SSHAT, CDR2 FNYEAQ (reference sequence). The CDR3 loop is CASSPIGGFDGYTF. The CDR3 DNA follows: TGTGCTAGCAGCCCCATCGGGGGATTTGATGGCTACACCTTC.

This chain joins TRBV5-1 and TRBJ1-2, with unresolved D. The CDR3 totals 12 residues. Germline V gene data show CDR1 as SGHRS and CDR2 as YFSETQ. Trimming pared 0 bases from V and 6 bases from J, leaving 6 bases between. The CDR3 DNA reads as TGCGCCAGCAGCTTGGATCTAAATGGCTACACCTTC. Translated: CASSLDLNGYTF.

The chain uses TRBV5-1 and TRBJ2-1; 9 bases are a match to TRBD2. CDR1 SGHRS and CDR2 YFSETQ come from the germline V gene. This CDR3 is 18 amino acids long. V was pared by 0 bases and J by 5 bases, with 12 bases of the junction left unmatched. CDR3 loop: CASSLGVSGSPMDNEQFF. CDR3 DNA: TGCGCCAGCAGCTTGGGCGTTAGCGGGAGCCCCATGGACAATGAGCAGTTCTTC.

V and J are TRBV5-1 and TRBJ2-1, with D perhaps TRBD2 (7 bases). CDR3 length equals 17 residues. CDR1 SGHRS and CDR2 YFSETQ come from the germline V gene. V was pared by 1 base and J by 0 bases, with 14 bases between. CDR3 amino acids: CASSLLGGGNSYNEQFF. CDR3 nucleotide sequence: TGCGCCAGCAGCTTGTTGGGGGGGGGCAACTCCTACAATGAGCAGTTCTTC.

The chain joins TRBV4-2 to TRBJ2-6; TRBD2 aligns across 9 bases. This CDR3 spans 18 amino acids. V lost 1 base and J lost 0; bases outside the gene matches: 4. CDR1 and CDR2 from the germline V gene are LGHNA and YNFKEQ. CDR3 coding DNA: TGTGCCAGCAGCCAAGCAGGCGGGGGGGCCTCTGGGGCCAACGTCCTGACTTTC. Translating it yields CASSQAGGGASGANVLTF.

The genes are TRBV4-1 and TRBJ1-1, with no clear D. Germline V gene sequence: CDR1 MGHRA, CDR2 YSYEKL. V lost 0 bases and J lost 5, with 13 bases in between. The CDR3 consists of 15 residues. The DNA for the CDR3 is TGCGCCAGCAGCCAAGAAGAGACGGTGAGGACTGAAGCTTTCTTT. It yields the protein CASSQEETVRTEAFF.

As DNA, the CDR3 is TGTGCCAGTAGCTACAGGTTTAACACTGAAGCTTTCTTT. Amino acid sequence: CASSYRFNTEAFF. V and J are TRBV19 and TRBJ1-1; weak D call: TRBD1 (5 bases). This CDR3 is 13 amino acids long. Deletions cut 6 bases from V and 2 bases from J, with 10 bases between. Germline V lookup: CDR1 LNHDA, CDR2 SQIVND (reference sequence).

The chain uses TRBV9 and TRBJ2-3, with D perhaps matching TRBD2 (5 bases). Trimming removed 0 bases at V and 6 bases at J, with 11 bases between. Looked up from germline, CDR1 is SGDLS and CDR2 is YYNGEE. The CDR3 runs to 14 residues. The CDR3 DNA reads as TGTGCCAGCAGCGTAGCTACCAGGAGGGATACGCAGTATTTT. Protein sequence: CASSVATRRDTQYF.

This clone was detected a few times. This chain connects TRBV6-5 to TRBJ1-1; D is uncertain. The CDR3 is 14 residues long. The V gene lost 6 bases and the J gene lost 0 bases, with 11 bases spanning the gap. Germline assignment: CDR1 MNHEY and CDR2 SVGAGI. The CDR3 loop is CASSPSFMNTEAFF. The CDR3 coding sequence is TGTGCCAGCAGCCCAAGCTTCATGAACACTGAAGCTTTCTTT.

The chain carries TRBV7-9 and TRBJ2-7, with 9 bases fitting TRBD1. Germline V gene sequence: CDR1 SEHNR, CDR2 FQNEAQ (reference sequence). V trimming: 11 bases; J trimming: 6 bases; junction bases outside the gene matches: 11. The CDR3 contains 13 residues. The CDR3, as DNA: TGTGCCCTAGAGGAGGGACAGGGAATCGAGCAGTACTTC. Its translation is CALEEGQGIEQYF.

This clone was observed once. This rearrangement joins TRBV5-1 to TRBJ2-3, with 7 nucleotides matching TRBD2. Losses at the gene ends were 7 bases for V and 1 base for J; bases not matched to a gene: 3. The CDR3 extends over 13 amino acids. Looked up from germline, CDR1 is SGHRS and CDR2 is YFSETQ. This CDR3 reads CASLAGGTDTQYF. DNA of the CDR3: TGCGCCAGCCTCGCGGGGGGCACAGATACGCAGTATTTT.

The rearrangement uses TRBV29-1 and TRBJ2-2, with TRBD2 identical over 15 bases. In germline, CDR1 is SQVTM, CDR2 ANQGSEA. V trimming: 6 bases; J trimming: 5 bases; junction bases outside the gene matches: 1. The CDR3 contains 14 residues. CDR3 nucleotides: TGCAGCGTGGGACTAGCGGGAGGTACCGGGGAGCTGTTTTTT. Protein: CSVGLAGGTGELFF.

V is TRBV13 and J is TRBJ2-7; D is perhaps TRBD1 (6 bases). The CDR3 spans 13 residues. The V end lost 2 bases, the J end lost 3 bases, and 8 bases lay between the germline ends. CDR1 and CDR2 from the germline V gene are PRHDT and FYEKMQ (reference sequence). As DNA, the CDR3 is TGTGCCAGCAGCTTAAGGGGGAGCTACGAGCAGTACTTC. Amino acid sequence: CASSLRGSYEQYF.

The chain is built from TRBV30 and TRBJ2-1, with 10 positions matching TRBD2. J lost 10 bases, V lost 5 bases, and 14 bases had no gene match. This CDR3 contains 15 residues. The V gene's germline CDR1 is GTSNPN and CDR2 SVGIG (reference sequence). CDR3 amino acids: CAWAYGLAATSEQFF. Written as DNA, the CDR3 is TGTGCCTGGGCGTATGGACTAGCGGCAACCAGCGAGCAGTTCTTC.

The chain couples TRBV6-1 to TRBJ1-4, with 9 bases identical to TRBD1. CDR1 is MNHNS, CDR2 SASEGT, per germline. V shed 6 bases and J 8 bases; nucleotides not matched to a gene: 7. The CDR3 length is 14 residues. The CDR3 sequence: CASSDRGNREKLFF. The CDR3 DNA reads as TGTGCCAGCAGCGACAGGGGGAATAGAGAAAAACTGTTTTTT.

This chain links TRBV19 with TRBJ2-1; 13 bases are shared with TRBD2. J was trimmed by 8 bases and V by 4 bases; bases with no gene match: 5. The germline CDR1 and CDR2 sequences are LNHDA and SQIVND (reference sequence). The CDR3 is 15 residues long. The CDR3 is CASSSTSGRADEQFF. The CDR3, as DNA: TGTGCCAGTAGTAGTACTAGCGGGAGGGCCGATGAGCAGTTCTTC.

V gene TRBV2 combines with J gene TRBJ2-6; D is possibly TRBD1 (5 bases). Germline loops: CDR1 SNHLY, CDR2 FYNNEI. Trimming removed 11 bases at V and 0 bases at J, with 11 bases between. The CDR3 is made up of 14 amino acids. This chain's CDR3 is CASVRGSGANVLTF. CDR3 nucleotide sequence: TGTGCCTCGGTAAGGGGCTCTGGGGCCAACGTCCTGACTTTC.

The chain couples TRBV6-5 to TRBJ1-2; D perhaps matches TRBD1 (5 bases). CDR3 length equals 15 residues. The V gene's germline CDR1 is MNHEY and CDR2 SVGAGI. The V end lost 2 bases, the J end lost 3 bases, and 13 bases lay between the germline ends. The CDR3 region has the DNA TGTGCCAGCAGTTACACGCGGCGGGGGGACTATGGCTACACCTTC. It yields the protein CASSYTRRGDYGYTF.

The genes are TRBV7-2 and TRBJ2-7, with 8 nucleotides matching TRBD2. CDR1 and CDR2 from the germline V gene are SGHTA and FQGNSA. V gave up 5 bases and J gave up 6 bases; unmatched junction bases: 6. The CDR3 is 13 amino acids. CDR3 amino acids: CASSRPGTSEQYF. For the CDR3, the DNA is TGTGCCAGCAGCCGTCCCGGGACTAGCGAGCAGTACTTC.

The chain carries TRBV28 and TRBJ2-1, with D possibly TRBD2 on 6 matching bases. This CDR3 region has 15 residues. Germline values: CDR1 MDHEN, CDR2 SYDVKM. V was clipped by 4 bases and J by 1 base, with 11 bases between them. The CDR3 sequence is CASSSAGTSYNEQFF. The CDR3 DNA reads TGTGCCAGCAGTTCGGCCGGGACTTCCTACAATGAGCAGTTCTTC.

The J gene is TRBJ1-1, the V gene TRBV9; 8 bases are shared with TRBD1. There are 16 residues in the CDR3. With V trimmed by 4 bases and J by 2 bases, 10 bases remained unmatched. Per the germline V gene, CDR1 is SGDLS and CDR2 is YYNGEE. The CDR3 protein is CASSPQGTGINTEAFF. CDR3 sequence (DNA): TGTGCCAGCAGCCCGCAAGGGACAGGCATCAACACTGAAGCTTTCTTT. Looking up the rest from reference TRBV9 and TRBJ1-1 gives the full variable domain: DSGVTQTPKHLITATGQRVTLRCSPRSGDLSVYWYQQSLDQGLQFLIQYYNGEERAKGNILERFSAQQFPDLHSELNLSSLELGDSALYFCASSPQGTGINTEAFFGQGTRLTVV.

CDR3 sequence reads: CASRDSPNTEAFF. DNA for the CDR3: TGTGCCAGCAGGGACAGCCCGAACACTGAAGCTTTCTTT. The chain employs TRBV5-4 and TRBJ1-1; possible D gene TRBD1, 6 bases. Germline CDR1 is SGHNT and CDR2 is YYREEE (reference sequence). V gave up 5 bases and J gave up 1 base, with 9 bases separating them. The CDR3 has 13 amino acids.